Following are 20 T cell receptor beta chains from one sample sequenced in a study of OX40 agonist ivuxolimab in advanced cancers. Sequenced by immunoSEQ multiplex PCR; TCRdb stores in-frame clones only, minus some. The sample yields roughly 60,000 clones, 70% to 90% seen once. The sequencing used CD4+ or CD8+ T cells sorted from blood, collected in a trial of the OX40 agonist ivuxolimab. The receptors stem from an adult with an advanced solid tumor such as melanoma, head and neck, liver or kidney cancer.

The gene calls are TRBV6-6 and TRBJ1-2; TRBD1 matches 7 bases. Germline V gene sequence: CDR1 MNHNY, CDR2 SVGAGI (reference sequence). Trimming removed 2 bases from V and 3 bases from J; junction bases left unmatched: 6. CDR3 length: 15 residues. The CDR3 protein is CASSYRDRADYGYTF. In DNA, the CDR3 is TGTGCCAGCAGTTACCGAGACAGGGCTGACTATGGCTACACCTTC.

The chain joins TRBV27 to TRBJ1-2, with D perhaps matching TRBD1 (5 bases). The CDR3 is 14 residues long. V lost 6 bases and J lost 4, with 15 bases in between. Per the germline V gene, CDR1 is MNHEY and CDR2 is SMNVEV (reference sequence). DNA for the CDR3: TGTGCCAGCAGCCAGCAGACAGTAGGCTATGGCTACACCTTC. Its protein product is CASSQQTVGYGYTF.

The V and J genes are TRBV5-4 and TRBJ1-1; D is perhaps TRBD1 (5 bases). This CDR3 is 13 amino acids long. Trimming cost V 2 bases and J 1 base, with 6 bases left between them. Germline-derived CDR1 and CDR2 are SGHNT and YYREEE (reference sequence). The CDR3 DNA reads TGTGCCAGCAGCTTCGGGGGGAACACTGAAGCTTTCTTT. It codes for CASSFGGNTEAFF. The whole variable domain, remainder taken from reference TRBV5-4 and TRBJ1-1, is ETGVTQSPTHLIKTRGQQVTLRCSSQSGHNTVSWYQQALGQGPQFIFQYYREEENGRGNFPPRFSGLQFPNYSSELNVNALELDDSALYLCASSFGGNTEAFFGQGTRLTVV.

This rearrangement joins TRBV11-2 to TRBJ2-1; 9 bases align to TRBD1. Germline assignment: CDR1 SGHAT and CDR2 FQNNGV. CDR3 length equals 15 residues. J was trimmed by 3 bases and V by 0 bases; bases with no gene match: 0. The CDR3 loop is CASSLEGQGYNEQFF. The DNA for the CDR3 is TGTGCCAGCAGCTTAGAGGGACAGGGCTACAATGAGCAGTTCTTC. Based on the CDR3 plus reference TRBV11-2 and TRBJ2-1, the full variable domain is EAGVAQSPRYKIIEKRQSVAFWCNPISGHATLYWYQQILGQGPKLLIQFQNNGVVDDSQLPKDRFSAERLKGVDSTLKIQPAKLEDSAVYLCASSLEGQGYNEQFFGPGTRLTVL.

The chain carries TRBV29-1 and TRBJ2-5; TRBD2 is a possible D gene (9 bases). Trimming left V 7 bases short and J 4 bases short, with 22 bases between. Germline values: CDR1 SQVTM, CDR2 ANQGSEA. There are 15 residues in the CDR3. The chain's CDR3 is CSGRGQSGGTETQYF. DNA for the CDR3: TGCAGCGGCAGGGGGCAAAGCGGGGGGACAGAGACCCAGTACTTC.

The CDR3 is CASSEAGAKNIQYF. The DNA for the CDR3 is TGTGCCAGCAGTGAGGCGGGGGCAAAAAACATTCAGTACTTC. The chain recombines TRBV25-1 with TRBJ2-4; the D gene is possibly TRBD2 (7 bases). Trimming removed 3 bases from V and 4 bases from J, with 10 bases in between. The CDR3 loop spans 14 amino acids. Germline V gene sequence: CDR1 MGHDK, CDR2 SYGVNS.

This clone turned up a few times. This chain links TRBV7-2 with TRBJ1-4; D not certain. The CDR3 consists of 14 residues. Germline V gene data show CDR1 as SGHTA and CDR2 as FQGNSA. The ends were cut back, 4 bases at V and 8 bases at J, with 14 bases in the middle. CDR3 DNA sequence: TGTGCCAGCAGCTCTAGGACGGTAGGGGAAAAACTGTTTTTT. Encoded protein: CASSSRTVGEKLFF.

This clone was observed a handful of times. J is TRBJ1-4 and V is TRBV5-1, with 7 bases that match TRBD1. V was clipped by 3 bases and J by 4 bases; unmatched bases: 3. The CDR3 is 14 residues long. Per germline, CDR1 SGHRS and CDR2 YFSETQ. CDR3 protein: CASSSGTDNEKLFF. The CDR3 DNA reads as TGCGCCAGCAGCTCCGGGACAGATAATGAAAAACTGTTTTTT.

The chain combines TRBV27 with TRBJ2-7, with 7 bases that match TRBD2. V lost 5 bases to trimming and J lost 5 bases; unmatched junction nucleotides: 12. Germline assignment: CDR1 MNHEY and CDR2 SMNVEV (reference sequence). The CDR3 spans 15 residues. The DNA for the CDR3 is TGTGCCAGCAGTCCAGTAACCGGGGGGTTCCACGAGCAGTACTTC. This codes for CASSPVTGGFHEQYF.

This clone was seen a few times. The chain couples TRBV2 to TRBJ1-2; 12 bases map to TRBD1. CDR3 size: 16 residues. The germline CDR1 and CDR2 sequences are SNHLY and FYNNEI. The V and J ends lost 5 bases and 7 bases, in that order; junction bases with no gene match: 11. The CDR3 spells CASSPTPGQGAAGYTF. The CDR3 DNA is TGTGCCAGCAGTCCCACCCCGGGACAGGGGGCAGCTGGCTACACCTTC.

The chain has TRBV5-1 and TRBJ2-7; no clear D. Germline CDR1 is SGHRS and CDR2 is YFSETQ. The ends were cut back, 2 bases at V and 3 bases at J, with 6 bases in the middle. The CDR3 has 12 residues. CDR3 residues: CASSFGHYEQYF. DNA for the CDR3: TGCGCCAGCAGCTTCGGGCACTACGAGCAGTACTTC.

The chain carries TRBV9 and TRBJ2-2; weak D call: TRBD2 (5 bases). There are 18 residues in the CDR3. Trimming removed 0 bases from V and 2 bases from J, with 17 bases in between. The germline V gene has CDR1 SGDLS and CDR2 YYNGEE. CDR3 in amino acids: CASSVAPPGSQNTGELFF. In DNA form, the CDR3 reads TGTGCCAGCAGCGTAGCCCCACCGGGGAGCCAAAACACCGGGGAGCTGTTTTTT. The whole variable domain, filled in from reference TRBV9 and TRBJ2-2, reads DSGVTQTPKHLITATGQRVTLRCSPRSGDLSVYWYQQSLDQGLQFLIQYYNGEERAKGNILERFSAQQFPDLHSELNLSSLELGDSALYFCASSVAPPGSQNTGELFFGEGSRLTVL.

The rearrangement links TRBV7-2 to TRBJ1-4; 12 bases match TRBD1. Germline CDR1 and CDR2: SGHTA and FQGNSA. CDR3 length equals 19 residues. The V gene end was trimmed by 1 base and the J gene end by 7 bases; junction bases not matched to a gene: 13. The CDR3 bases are TGTGCCAGCAGCTTAGTCCCTCCGGGACAGGGGGCGCTAGGTGAAAAACTGTTTTTT. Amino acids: CASSLVPPGQGALGEKLFF.

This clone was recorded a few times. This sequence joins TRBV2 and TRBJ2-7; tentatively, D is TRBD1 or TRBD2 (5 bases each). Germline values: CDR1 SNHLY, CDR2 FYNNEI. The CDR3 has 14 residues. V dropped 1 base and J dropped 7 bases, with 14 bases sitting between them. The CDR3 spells CASSEDGAWGEQYF. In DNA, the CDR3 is TGTGCCAGCAGTGAAGACGGGGCTTGGGGAGAGCAGTACTTC. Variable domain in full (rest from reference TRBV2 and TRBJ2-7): EPEVTQTPSHQVTQMGQEVILRCVPISNHLYFYWYRQILGQKVEFLVSFYNNEISEKSEIFDDQFSVERPDGSNFTLKIRSTKLEDSAMYFCASSEDGAWGEQYFGPGTRLTVT.

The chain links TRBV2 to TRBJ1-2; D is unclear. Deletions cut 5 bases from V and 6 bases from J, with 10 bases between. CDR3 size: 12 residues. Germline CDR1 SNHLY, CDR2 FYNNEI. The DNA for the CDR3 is TGTGCCAGCAGTCAGGAAGTAGATGGCTACACCTTC. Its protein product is CASSQEVDGYTF.

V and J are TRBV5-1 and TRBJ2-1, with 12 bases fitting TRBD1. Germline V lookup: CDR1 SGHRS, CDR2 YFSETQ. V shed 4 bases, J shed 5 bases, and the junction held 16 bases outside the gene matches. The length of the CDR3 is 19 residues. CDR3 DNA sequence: TGCGCCAGCAGCCCCCCTACGGGACAGGGGGCCGGTGAGGACAATGAGCAGTTCTTC. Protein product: CASSPPTGQGAGEDNEQFF. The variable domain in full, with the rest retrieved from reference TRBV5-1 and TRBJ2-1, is KAGVTQTPRYLIKTRGQQVTLSCSPISGHRSVSWYQQTPGQGLQFLFEYFSETQRNKGNFPGRFSGRQFSNSRSEMNVSTLELGDSALYLCASSPPTGQGAGEDNEQFFGPGTRLTVL.

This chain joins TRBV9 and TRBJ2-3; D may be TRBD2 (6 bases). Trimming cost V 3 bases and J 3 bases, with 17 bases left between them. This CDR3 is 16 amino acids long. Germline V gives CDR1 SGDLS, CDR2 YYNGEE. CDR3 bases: TGTGCCAGCAGCGAGCCGGCTGCGGGATTTACAGATACGCAGTATTTT. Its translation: CASSEPAAGFTDTQYF.

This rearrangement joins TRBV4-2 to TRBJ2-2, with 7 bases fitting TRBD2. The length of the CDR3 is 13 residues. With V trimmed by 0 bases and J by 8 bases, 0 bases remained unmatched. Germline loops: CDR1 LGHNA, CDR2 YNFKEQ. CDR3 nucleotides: TGTGCCAGCAGCCAAGAACTAGCGGGGGAGCTGTTTTTT. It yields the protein CASSQELAGELFF.

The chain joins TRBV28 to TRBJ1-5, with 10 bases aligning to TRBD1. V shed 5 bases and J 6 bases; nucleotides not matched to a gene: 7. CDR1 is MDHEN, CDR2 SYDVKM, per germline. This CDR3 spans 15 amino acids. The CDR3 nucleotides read TGTGCCAGCAGTCCCTGGGACAGGGGCAGTCAGCCCCAGCATTTT. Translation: CASSPWDRGSQPQHF. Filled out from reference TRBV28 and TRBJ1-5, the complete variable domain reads DVKVTQSSRYLVKRTGEKVFLECVQDMDHENMFWYRQDPGLGLRLIYFSYDVKMKEKGDIPEGYSVSREKKERFSLILESASTNQTSMYLCASSPWDRGSQPQHFGDGTRLSIL.

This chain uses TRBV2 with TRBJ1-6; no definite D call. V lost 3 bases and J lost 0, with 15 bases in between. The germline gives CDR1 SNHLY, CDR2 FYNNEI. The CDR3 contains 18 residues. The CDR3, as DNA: TGTGCCAGCAGTGAGAGGGTTTCGGCTAGCTCCTATAATTCACCCCTCCACTTT. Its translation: CASSERVSASSYNSPLHF.